These 25 T cell receptor beta chains were sequenced from one sample in a study of breast tumors, draining lymph nodes, adjacent tissues listed by TCRdb under 2016. Libraries were constructed by multiplex PCR. Data came from an Illumina HiSeq 2000. TCRdb redid the processing of the public reads, applying fastp at Q25 and MiXCR, and retained in-frame beta chains. Rows with one shared CDR3 protein collapse into an entry with the most common genes and DNA. Across this sample there are around 66,000 distinct CDR3 sequences, with roughly 44% seen only once. Clones ranked in the top ten supply approximately 8.7% of the sample. The specimen was breast tumor tissue. These receptors all come from a female donor with breast cancer. Some clones in this sample may be carry-over from other donors' samples.

In its sample, this clonotype ranks as medium-sized (0.01 to 0.1%). The chain has TRBV3-1 and TRBJ2-2; D call uncertain. The CDR3 spans 13 residues. Trimming stripped 1 base from V and 2 bases from J, with 2 bases between. Germline CDR1 reads LGHDT; CDR2 reads YNNKEL (reference sequence). This CDR3 is CASSQVNTGELFF. The DNA for the CDR3 is TGTGCCAGCAGCCAAGTAAACACCGGGGAGCTGTTTTTT.

About this clonotype: A clone one base away is much larger, so this may be a read error. The chain combines TRBV3-1 with TRBJ2-5; TRBD2 agrees at 7 bases. V shed 8 bases, J shed 3 bases, and the junction held 9 bases outside the gene matches. Germline-derived CDR1 and CDR2 are LGHDT and YNNKEL (reference sequence). This CDR3 has 14 amino acids. The CDR3 region is CASASGDGEETQYF. Written as DNA, the CDR3 is TGTGCCAGCGCGAGCGGGGACGGCGAAGAGACCCAGTACTTC.

Worth noting for this clonotype: The DNA is left out, because the CDR3 cannot be placed on it with certainty; the CDR3 is given as TCRdb lists it. The chain links TRBV7-9 to TRBJ2-7; no DNA check was done on the table's D call, TRBD2. Both ends counted, the CDR3 spans 19 residues. Germline assignment: CDR1 SEHNR and CDR2 FQNEAQ (reference sequence). The chain's CDR3 is CASSFYICSALGEEVEQYF.

This clonotype was picked up many times. The rearrangement uses TRBV20-1 and TRBJ1-2; TRBD1 matches 7 bases. Losses at the gene ends were 1 base for V and 1 base for J; bases not matched to a gene: 9. Germline V gene sequence: CDR1 DFQATT, CDR2 SNEGSKA (reference sequence). This CDR3 comprises 16 residues. The CDR3 nucleotides read TGCAGTGCTAGAGCGGGGACAGCTTCGATTAACTATGGCTACACCTTC. It codes for CSARAGTASINYGYTF.

This clonotype appeared many times. CDR3 loop: CASSWPVGLSSWDTQYF. The CDR3 DNA reads TGTGCCAGCAGCTGGCCTGTGGGGCTTTCGTCGTGGGATACGCAGTATTTT. The rearrangement links TRBV5-5 to TRBJ2-3, with D possibly TRBD1 on 5 matching bases. V dropped 3 bases and J dropped 6 bases, with 23 bases sitting between them. This CDR3 has 17 residues. CDR1 and CDR2 from the germline V gene are SGHKS and YYEKEE (reference sequence).

This clonotype appeared a few times. Being one base from a much bigger clone, this may be a read error. Given the absence of the conserved phenylalanine or tryptophan at the CDR3 end, a read error is likely. The chain employs TRBV5-5 and TRBJ1-2, with D unresolved. The CDR3 runs to 16 residues. Germline assignment: CDR1 SGHKS and CDR2 YYEKEE (reference sequence). The V and J ends lost 0 bases and 4 bases respectively, with 16 bases between them. The DNA for the CDR3 is TGTGCCAGCAGCTTGGCCAGGCAGACGATCGTCTATGGCTACACCCTC. This translates into CASSLARQTIVYGYTL.

V and J are TRBV20-1 and TRBJ2-3, with 9 nucleotides matching TRBD2. Trimming removed 3 bases from V and 5 bases from J; junction bases left unmatched: 24. Germline CDR1 DFQATT, CDR2 SNEGSKA (reference sequence). The CDR3 runs 20 residues. As DNA, the CDR3 is TGCAGTGCTAGGGAGGGGGGGCGGGGGGGGGGGGGGGGCCGAGGAGATACGCAGTATTTT. Protein product: CSAREGGRGGGGGRGDTQYF.

This chain joins TRBV7-9 and TRBJ2-5, with D perhaps TRBD2 (7 bases). This CDR3 comprises 16 residues. The germline gives CDR1 SEHNR, CDR2 FQNEAQ (reference sequence). Trimming stripped 4 bases from V and 1 base from J, with 16 bases between. The CDR3 region is CASSSREGELQETQYF. CDR3 coding DNA: TGTGCCAGCAGCTCTAGGGAGGGGGAACTCCAAGAGACCCAGTACTTC.

This clonotype appeared many times. The rearrangement joins TRBV10-3 to TRBJ2-2, with 7 bases that match TRBD1. The trim removed 2 bases at V and 5 bases at J, leaving 8 bases unmatched. CDR3 length equals 16 residues. Per the germline V gene, CDR1 is ENHRY and CDR2 is SYGVKD. As DNA, the CDR3 is TGTGCCATCAGTGAGGCCGGGACAGATCTTACCGGGGAGCTGTTTTTT. Translation: CAISEAGTDLTGELFF.

As regards this clonotype: Lacking the conserved final phenylalanine or tryptophan, this CDR3 likely reflects a read error. It is unclear where the CDR3 begins or ends on the DNA, so no DNA is shown, and the CDR3 is as TCRdb lists it. The CDR3 region is CASSSFDRGHL. The rearrangement uses TRBV12-3 or TRBV12-4 and TRBJ1-5; TRBD1 is taken as the D call from the table, unchecked against the DNA. With termini counted, the CDR3 has 11 amino acids.

This clonotype was seen repeatedly, ten times or more. This CDR3 reads CASSRTGELFF. The CDR3 bases are TGTGCCAGCAGCCGTACCGGGGAGCTGTTTTTT. J is TRBJ2-2 and V is TRBV4-2; no firm D call. In germline, CDR1 is LGHNA, CDR2 YNFKEQ. Trimming cost V 4 bases and J 5 bases, with 2 bases left between them. This CDR3 region has 11 residues.

This clonotype was detected ten times or more. This chain links TRBV6-5 with TRBJ1-2; TRBD1 matches 7 bases. Germline V gene data show CDR1 as MNHEY and CDR2 as SVGAGI. V lost 5 bases, J lost 4 bases, and 10 bases stayed unmatched. The CDR3 sequence is 15 residues long. DNA of the CDR3: TGTGCCAGCAGTCCCGGGACAGAGTTTACCTATGGCTACACCTTC. Its translation: CASSPGTEFTYGYTF.

This clonotype occurred many times. The rearrangement uses TRBV7-2 and TRBJ2-5; 8 nucleotides align to TRBD2. The length of the CDR3 is 14 residues. Losses at the gene ends were 6 bases for V and 5 bases for J; bases not matched to a gene: 8. Germline V lookup: CDR1 SGHTA, CDR2 FQGNSA. CDR3 in DNA: TGTGCCAGCAGGTTGTCGGGAGGGCTTGAGACCCAGTACTTC. Its protein is CASRLSGGLETQYF.

The CDR3 sequence is CSASIAGDTYEQYF. The CDR3, as DNA: TGCAGTGCTAGTATAGCGGGGGATACCTACGAGCAGTACTTC. V is TRBV20-1 and J is TRBJ2-7; TRBD2 aligns across 9 bases. Looked up from germline, CDR1 is DFQATT and CDR2 is SNEGSKA (reference sequence). The CDR3 covers 14 residues. V dropped 3 bases and J dropped 2; count of bases not matched to a gene: 5.

The rearrangement links TRBV6-5 to TRBJ1-4; 8 nucleotides align to TRBD1. Trimming cost V 2 bases and J 4 bases; bases outside gene matches: 3. Germline V CDR1 and CDR2: MNHEY, SVGAGI. CDR3 length equals 15 residues. The CDR3 nucleotides read TGTGCCAGCAGTTACGGTGGACAGGGTAATGAAAAACTGTTTTTT. Translation: CASSYGGQGNEKLFF.

This clonotype was detected many times. The chain is built from TRBV5-6 and TRBJ2-5; D might be TRBD2 (6 bases). Germline loops: CDR1 SGHDT, CDR2 YYEEEE. The V gene lost 6 bases and the J gene lost 8 bases, with 17 bases spanning the gap. The CDR3 consists of 13 residues. The CDR3: CASNLRGGDTQYF. DNA of the CDR3: TGTGCCAGCAACTTAAGGGGCGGGGATACCCAGTACTTC.

The chain recombines TRBV10-3 with TRBJ1-5; D not certain. Germline V gene lookup returns CDR1 ENHRY and CDR2 SYGVKD. The V and J ends lost 3 bases and 5 bases respectively, with 20 bases between them. CDR3 length equals 17 residues. This chain's CDR3 is CAISDLRVVGLHQPQHF. The CDR3 DNA follows: TGTGCCATCAGTGATTTACGGGTGGTAGGTCTCCATCAGCCCCAGCATTTT.

The table lists this clonotype with many counts. Likely a read error: the CDR3 ends without its conserved phenylalanine or tryptophan. It is unclear where the CDR3 begins or ends on the DNA, so no DNA is shown, and the CDR3 is as TCRdb lists it. V is TRBV6-2 or TRBV6-3 and J is TRBJ2-7; the table's D call of TRBD2 was not tested on the DNA. Germline V gene lookup returns CDR1 MNHEY and CDR2 SVGEGT. Ends included, the CDR3 has 12 residues. The CDR3 here is CASSYSTGLVAL.

This clonotype came up many times. The rearrangement uses TRBV13 and TRBJ2-7; D gene uncertain. V was trimmed by 1 base and J by 10 bases, leaving 14 bases between them. The CDR3 totals 13 residues. Germline CDR1 and CDR2: PRHDT and FYEKMQ (reference sequence). In DNA, the CDR3 is TGTGCCAGCAGCTTAGTCGGGTCTACCCGACAGTACTTC. This sequence encodes CASSLVGSTRQYF.

This clonotype showed up many times. This sequence joins TRBV20-1 and TRBJ1-5; D is unclear. There are 13 residues in the CDR3. The V and J ends lost 3 bases and 2 bases respectively, with 8 bases between them. Germline values: CDR1 DFQATT, CDR2 SNEGSKA (reference sequence). CDR3 sequence: CSARITGNQPQHF. CDR3 bases: TGCAGTGCTAGGATAACGGGCAATCAGCCCCAGCATTTT.

This clonotype was detected ten times or more. V usage is TRBV7-2 and J usage is TRBJ2-1; D not certain. V was trimmed by 3 bases and J by 7 bases, leaving 7 bases between them. The CDR3 has 12 residues. Germline V gene data show CDR1 as SGHTA and CDR2 as FQGNSA. This CDR3 reads CASSFFGNEQFF. CDR3 coding DNA: TGTGCCAGCAGCTTTTTTGGGAATGAGCAGTTCTTC.

This clonotype was counted between two and nine times. One base away lies a much larger clone, so this may be a sequencing read error. Without the conserved terminal phenylalanine or tryptophan, this CDR3 likely stems from a read error. J is TRBJ2-1 and V is TRBV19, with a weak D call TRBD2 (6 bases). Trimming shortened V by 0 bases and J by 6 bases, and 15 bases separated the two germline ends. Germline V gene data show CDR1 as LNHDA and CDR2 as SQIVND (reference sequence). CDR3 length: 16 amino acids. The CDR3 nucleotides read TGTGCCAGTAGTATAGATGCGGCTAGCGCCGGCAATGAGCAGTTCTCC. Amino acid sequence: CASSIDAASAGNEQFS.

The sample holds many counts of this clonotype. The gene calls are TRBV6-1 and TRBJ2-3; 10 bases are a match to TRBD2. CDR3 length: 16 amino acids. Germline CDR1 reads MNHNS; CDR2 reads SASEGT. Trimming at V came to 2 bases and at J to 6 bases, leaving 8 bases not matched to a gene. CDR3 in amino acids: CASSEPRTSGGDTQYF. The CDR3 DNA reads TGTGCCAGCAGTGAACCTCGGACTAGCGGAGGGGATACGCAGTATTTT.

As for this clonotype: The junction departs from the called germline gene at one end, perhaps through a read error. This rearrangement joins TRBV6-5 to TRBJ2-5; D ambiguous. Per the germline V gene, CDR1 is MNHEY and CDR2 is SVGAGI. The CDR3 has 9 residues. CDR3 residues: CAISETQYF. DNA of the CDR3: TGTGCCATCAGTGAGACCCAGTACTTC.

This clonotype appeared many times. The rearrangement links TRBV3-1 to TRBJ1-4, with D unresolved. The CDR3 is 15 amino acids. Germline V gene data show CDR1 as LGHDT and CDR2 as YNNKEL (reference sequence). V was shortened by 1 base and J by 0 bases, with 6 bases between the two germline ends. The DNA for the CDR3 is TGTGCCAGCAGCCAAGTCTCGGCAACTAATGAAAAACTGTTTTTT. Its protein product is CASSQVSATNEKLFF.